These 26 T cell receptor beta chains came from one sample sequenced in a study of human T cells and chemical hapten exposure. TCRdb re-derived calls from the RACE reads in MiXCR, one entry per CDR3 protein. There are about 90,000 distinct CDR3 sequences in the sample; 9.5% to 13% occur only once, and approximately 0.99% lies in the top ten. Time point: patch test 3, about 24 weeks after DPC sensitization. The treatment here: therapeutic diphenylcyclopropenone sensitization with weekly scalp DPC. Sequenced material: whole blood, taken in connection with sensitization to the hapten diphenylcyclopropenone (DPC). Receptors originate from a woman in her 30s with alopecia areata. Some clones in this sample may be carry-over from other donors' samples.

This clonotype occurred many times. The rearrangement joins TRBV4-1 to TRBJ1-6; D gene ambiguous. CDR1 MGHRA and CDR2 YSYEKL come from the germline V gene. V lost 1 base and J 11 bases, leaving 18 bases between the germline ends. The CDR3 runs 16 residues. This CDR3 reads CASSQGEGLRGPPLHF. CDR3 nucleotide sequence: TGCGCCAGCAGCCAAGGGGAGGGTCTGAGAGGGCCACCCCTCCACTTT.

This clonotype came up many times. The chain carries TRBV5-7 and TRBJ1-2; possibly TRBD1 for D (5 bases). TRBV5-7 is identified as an open reading frame with a role that is uncertain. The CDR3 totals 14 residues. V was pared by 0 bases and J by 8 bases, with 14 bases between. CDR3: CASSLADKTRGYTF. CDR3 bases: TGTGCCAGCAGCTTGGCGGACAAGACTAGAGGCTACACCTTC.

The V call is TRBV5-4, the J call TRBJ2-3; 12 nucleotides line up with TRBD2. Trimming took 4 bases from V and 6 from J; bases not matched to a gene: 9. This CDR3 has 16 residues. CDR1 and CDR2 from the germline V gene are SGHNT and YYREEE (reference sequence). CDR3 nucleotide sequence: TGTGCCAGCAGCCGCCGCCTAGCGGGGGGGCCGGATACGCAGTATTTT. Amino acid sequence: CASSRRLAGGPDTQYF.

This clonotype was counted ten times or more. This sequence joins TRBV7-9 and TRBJ2-3, with 13 bases that match TRBD2. CDR1 is SEHNR, CDR2 FQNEAQ, per germline (reference sequence). The CDR3 totals 18 residues. V lost 2 bases, J lost 4 bases, and 9 bases stayed unmatched. The CDR3 region has the DNA TGTGCCAGCAGCTTACCCACCGGACTAGCGGGAGACTCAGATACGCAGTATTTT. Protein product: CASSLPTGLAGDSDTQYF.

This clonotype was observed at least ten times. The chain links TRBV5-1 to TRBJ2-5; either TRBD1 or TRBD2 may fit D (5 bases each). CDR3 length: 15 amino acids. Trimming stripped 4 bases from V and 8 bases from J, with 21 bases between. CDR1 and CDR2 from the germline V gene are SGHRS and YFSETQ. In DNA form, the CDR3 reads TGCGCCAGCAGCGATGCCGGGACGGCGAAGGAAACCCAGTACTTC. Encoded protein: CASSDAGTAKETQYF.

V usage is TRBV7-2 and J usage is TRBJ2-3; no firm D call. V dropped 5 bases and J dropped 1 base, with 16 bases sitting between them. CDR1 is SGHTA and CDR2 is FQGNSA in the germline V gene. CDR3 length equals 16 residues. The CDR3 DNA sequence: TGTGCCAGCAGCCCCTTGGGTTCTATTGGCACAGATACGCAGTATTTT. Residues: CASSPLGSIGTDTQYF.

This clonotype was observed at least ten times. The rearrangement uses TRBV20-1 and TRBJ1-3, with TRBD1 as a possible D gene (6 bases). Between the trimmed V and J ends, which lost 2 bases and 0 bases, there was a span of 14 bases. CDR3 length: 16 amino acids. Germline-derived CDR1 and CDR2 are DFQATT and SNEGSKA (reference sequence). The CDR3 DNA follows: TGCAGTGCTAGAAGGGCAGGGGACAACTCTGGAAACACCATATATTTT. It translates to CSARRAGDNSGNTIYF.

This chain joins TRBV20-1 and TRBJ1-1; D is perhaps TRBD1 (6 bases). V was cut by 3 bases and J by 0 bases, with 8 bases left in between. Germline assignment: CDR1 DFQATT and CDR2 SNEGSKA (reference sequence). The CDR3 consists of 13 residues. The CDR3 nucleotides are TGCAGTGCTAGTGGACAGCTGAACACTGAAGCTTTCTTT. Translation gives CSASGQLNTEAFF.

This clonotype was picked up many times. The chain employs TRBV3-2 and TRBJ2-7; the DNA was not used to check the table's D call, TRBD1. TRBV3-2 is marked as a pseudogene. The CDR3 length is 14 residues. The CDR3 spells CASSQIAGTYEQYF. CDR3 sequence (DNA): TGTGCCAGCAGCCAAATCGCAGGGACCTACGAGCAGTACTTC.

This clonotype was seen at least ten times. The rearrangement uses TRBV10-2 and TRBJ2-1, with 12 bases aligning to TRBD2. This CDR3 is 13 amino acids long. J was trimmed by 5 bases and V by 11 bases; bases with no gene match: 4. Germline V lookup: CDR1 WSHSY, CDR2 SAAADI. In nucleotides, the CDR3 is TGCGCCCTAGCGGGAGGGCCGGACAATGAGCAGTTCTTC. Its protein is CALAGGPDNEQFF.

V is TRBV7-9 and J is TRBJ2-7, with TRBD1 identical over 10 bases. With 4 bases clipped from V and 5 bases from J, the junction kept 8 bases outside the gene matches. CDR3 length: 15 amino acids. In germline, CDR1 is SEHNR, CDR2 FQNEAQ (reference sequence). Here the CDR3 DNA reads TGTGCCAGCAGCTCCGGGACAGGGGACACCCACGAGCAGTACTTC. It yields the protein CASSSGTGDTHEQYF.

This clonotype was observed a few times. The rearrangement uses TRBV7-9 and TRBJ1-1; D gene ambiguous. Germline CDR1 and CDR2: SEHNR and FQNEAQ (reference sequence). This CDR3 has 15 residues. Deletions cut 1 base from V and 2 bases from J, with 11 bases between. The CDR3: CASSLGSQTNTEAFF. The CDR3 coding sequence is TGTGCCAGCAGCTTAGGATCCCAAACTAACACTGAAGCTTTCTTT.

Comments on this clonotype: Its ends do not fully match the called genes, so a read error is possible. The rearrangement joins TRBV27 to TRBJ1-5; D unclear. CDR3 length: 14 amino acids. From germline, CDR1 is MNHEY and CDR2 SMNVEV (reference sequence). CDR3 protein: CVSSPLYRNQPQHF. CDR3 bases: TGTGTCAGCAGCCCCCTATACCGCAATCAGCCCCAGCATTTT.

Only a few counts were recorded for this clonotype. This rearrangement joins TRBV6-4 to TRBJ1-1; D might be TRBD1 (5 bases). The germline V and J ends were trimmed by 2 bases and 5 bases, with 12 bases remaining between them. Germline CDR1 reads MRHNA; CDR2 reads SNTAGT. This CDR3 is 14 amino acids long. This CDR3 reads CASSDTSGETEAFF. In DNA, the CDR3 is TGTGCCAGCAGTGACACGTCGGGGGAAACTGAAGCTTTCTTT.

This clonotype was counted ten times or more. The chain joins TRBV28 to TRBJ2-5; 7 positions agree with TRBD1. Germline trimming cut 6 bases from V and 2 bases from J; bases unmatched to any gene: 9. The CDR3 has 15 residues. The germline CDR1 and CDR2 sequences are MDHEN and SYDVKM. The CDR3 is CASSVTGTAQETQYF. CDR3 DNA sequence: TGTGCCAGCAGCGTGACCGGGACAGCACAAGAGACCCAGTACTTC.

Many counts were recorded for this clonotype. The chain carries TRBV29-1 and TRBJ2-7; D uncertain. Germline V gene data show CDR1 as SQVTM and CDR2 as ANQGSEA. Between the trimmed V and J ends, which lost 8 bases and 2 bases, there was a span of 7 bases. The CDR3 contains 10 residues. The CDR3 loop reads CSLHPYEQYV. In nucleotides, the CDR3 is TGCAGCCTCCACCCCTACGAGCAGTACGTC.

This clonotype has ten or more counts. The J gene is TRBJ1-1, the V gene TRBV29-1, with TRBD1 identical over 9 bases. The length of the CDR3 is 13 residues. The germline gives CDR1 SQVTM, CDR2 ANQGSEA. V lost 4 bases to trimming and J lost 1 base; unmatched junction nucleotides: 1. CDR3 in amino acids: CSVGQGGNTEAFF. The CDR3 region has the DNA TGCAGCGTTGGACAGGGGGGGAACACTGAAGCTTTCTTT.

This chain uses TRBV19 with TRBJ2-5, with a tentative D call TRBD2 (5 bases). V lost 8 bases to trimming and J lost 1 base, with 14 bases between them. Germline CDR1 is LNHDA and CDR2 is SQIVND (reference sequence). The CDR3 is 14 amino acids. The CDR3 coding sequence is TGTGCCAGTTGCCAAGGAGGCAGCCAAGAGACCCAGTACTTC. Protein product: CASCQGGSQETQYF.

This clonotype was observed many times. This sequence joins TRBV6-2 or TRBV6-3 and TRBJ2-1; D unresolved. The V gene lost 4 bases and the J gene lost 0 bases, with 13 bases spanning the gap. The CDR3 totals 16 residues. In germline, CDR1 is MNHEY, CDR2 SVGEGT. This CDR3 reads CASSSEQISSYNEQFF. The CDR3 bases are TGTGCCAGCAGTTCAGAGCAGATAAGCTCCTACAATGAGCAGTTCTTC.

This clonotype was seen repeatedly, ten times or more. The gene calls are TRBV28 and TRBJ2-7; D gene ambiguous. CDR3 size: 14 residues. Trimming cost V 3 bases and J 4 bases, with 13 bases left between them. Germline assignment: CDR1 MDHEN and CDR2 SYDVKM. The CDR3: CASSLANLGYEQYF. Written as DNA, the CDR3 is TGTGCCAGCAGTTTGGCGAACCTTGGGTACGAGCAGTACTTC.

This clonotype was recorded many times. The chain uses TRBV4-3 and TRBJ2-1, with 11 bases fitting TRBD2. The trim removed 1 base at V and 0 bases at J, leaving 2 bases unmatched. This CDR3 region has 17 residues. Per germline, CDR1 LGHNA and CDR2 YSLEER. The CDR3 sequence: CASSQGSGRVSYNEQFF. CDR3 bases: TGCGCCAGCAGCCAAGGTAGCGGGAGGGTCTCCTACAATGAGCAGTTCTTC.

CDR3 in amino acids: CSVGTGDGNTIYF. For the CDR3, the DNA is TGCAGCGTTGGGACAGGGGACGGAAACACCATATATTTT. This rearrangement joins TRBV29-1 to TRBJ1-3; TRBD1 matches 9 bases. Germline loops: CDR1 SQVTM, CDR2 ANQGSEA. The V and J ends lost 4 bases and 4 bases, in that order; junction bases with no gene match: 2. The CDR3 runs to 13 residues. Drawing the rest from reference TRBV29-1 and TRBJ1-3, the complete variable domain is SAVISQKPSRDICQRGTSLTIQCQVDSQVTMMFWYRQQPGQSLTLIATANQGSEATYESGFVIDKFPISRPNLTFSTLTVSNMSPEDSSIYLCSVGTGDGNTIYFGEGSWLTVV.

This clonotype occurred many times. DNA for the CDR3: TGTGCCATTACGGGGGGAGAGGTCGACGAGCAGTACTTC. Protein sequence: CAITGGEVDEQYF. The chain carries TRBV6-6 and TRBJ2-7; 7 nucleotides agree with TRBD2. Germline V CDR1 and CDR2: MNHNY, SVGAGI (reference sequence). CDR3 length equals 13 residues. Unmatched junction bases numbered 11, after V lost 10 bases and J lost 5 bases.

This clonotype showed up many times. V and J are TRBV10-3 and TRBJ1-2, with 9 bases lining up with TRBD1. The ends lost 5 bases at V and 0 bases at J; junction bases unmatched: 7. Germline CDR1 and CDR2: ENHRY and SYGVKD. The CDR3 is 16 residues long. This CDR3 reads CAISPGQGLTNYGYTF. CDR3 in DNA: TGTGCCATCAGTCCGGGACAGGGACTAACTAACTATGGCTACACCTTC.

V is TRBV10-2 and J is TRBJ1-6; no definite D call. This CDR3 spans 14 amino acids. Trimming removed 3 bases from V and 14 bases from J, with 17 bases in between. Germline V gene sequence: CDR1 WSHSY, CDR2 SAAADI. CDR3 nucleotides: TGCGCCAGCAGTGAAGGTACCACATGGTTATCCCTCCACTTT. It translates to CASSEGTTWLSLHF.

The chain joins TRBV29-1 to TRBJ1-3; 7 bases align to TRBD1. CDR3 length: 14 amino acids. Germline trimming cut 6 bases from V and 0 bases from J; bases unmatched to any gene: 5. Germline CDR1 SQVTM, CDR2 ANQGSEA. CDR3 sequence: CSVTDRVSGNTIYF. The DNA for the CDR3 is TGCAGCGTCACCGACAGGGTCTCTGGAAACACCATATATTTT.